A single sample gave rise to the 30 T cell receptor beta chains below, sequenced in a study of T cell repertoires in cytomegalovirus infection. TCRdb re-called the reads through MiXCR, storing one row per CDR3 protein. The profile shows roughly 500,000 distinct CDR3 sequences, approximately 15% of them singletons. Sequenced sample: CD8+ T cells from PBMCs. All receptors derive from a human donor in good health (CMV status not recorded). Some clones in this sample may be carry-over from other donors' samples.

This chain joins TRBV10-2 and TRBJ2-5; TRBD1 might be the D (6 bases). Trimming stripped 0 bases from V and 4 bases from J, with 9 bases between. This CDR3 spans 14 amino acids. Germline V gene lookup returns CDR1 WSHSY and CDR2 SAAADI. The CDR3 sequence is CASSESTGGETQYF. The CDR3 DNA is TGCGCCAGCAGTGAGTCGACAGGTGGAGAGACCCAGTACTTC.

This clonotype occurred many times. The chain carries TRBV5-6 and TRBJ2-5, with 9 positions matching TRBD2. The CDR3 runs 16 residues. J lost 0 bases, V lost 2 bases, and 5 bases had no gene match. Germline V gene sequence: CDR1 SGHDT, CDR2 YYEEEE. The CDR3 sequence: CASSFVIAGDQETQYF. The CDR3 region has the DNA TGTGCCAGCAGCTTCGTGATAGCGGGAGACCAAGAGACCCAGTACTTC.

This clonotype was seen ten or more times. The J gene is TRBJ2-3, the V gene TRBV10-3; 8 bases fit TRBD2. The CDR3 has 15 amino acids. The trim removed 8 bases at V and 0 bases at J, leaving 7 bases unmatched. CDR1 and CDR2 (germline): ENHRY, SYGVKD. CDR3 region: CAIGQREPSTDTQYF. The CDR3 DNA is TGTGCCATCGGACAGCGGGAGCCTAGCACAGATACGCAGTATTTT.

This clonotype was counted only a few times. This rearrangement joins TRBV20-1 to TRBJ2-4; 10 bases agree with TRBD2. V dropped 5 bases and J dropped 6; count of bases not matched to a gene: 13. CDR1 DFQATT and CDR2 SNEGSKA come from the germline V gene (reference sequence). CDR3 length: 16 amino acids. The CDR3 nucleotides read TGCAGTGCTGGAAACGAGCGGATAGCGGGGGGAAACATTCAGTACTTC. Translation gives CSAGNERIAGGNIQYF.

This clonotype came up a few times. This chain links TRBV12-3 or TRBV12-4 with TRBJ1-2; D is possibly TRBD1 (5 bases). Trimming took off 5 bases at V and 0 bases at J, with 13 bases between the two ends. The CDR3 sequence is 15 residues long. The CDR3 bases are TGTGCCAGCAGTCCGACCGTGACAGCTAACTATGGCTACACCTTC. Residues: CASSPTVTANYGYTF.

This clonotype was seen many times. The CDR3 DNA is TGTGCCAGCAGCCCCCACCCCGGACTAGCGGGAGCCTACGAGCAGTACTTC. As protein: CASSPHPGLAGAYEQYF. The rearrangement links TRBV11-1 to TRBJ2-7; 13 bases map to TRBD2. Germline V gene sequence: CDR1 SGHAT, CDR2 FQDESV (reference sequence). The CDR3 is 17 amino acids. The V and J ends lost 5 bases and 2 bases, in that order; junction bases with no gene match: 9.

There are many counts of this clonotype. The chain recombines TRBV5-6 with TRBJ2-1, with 9 bases lining up with TRBD2. The junction had 8 bases not matched to a gene; V was cut back by 0 bases and J by 4 bases. The germline V gene encodes CDR1 SGHDT and CDR2 YYEEEE. This CDR3 comprises 17 residues. This CDR3 is CASSLGAAGGLYNEQFF. The CDR3 nucleotides are TGTGCCAGCAGCTTGGGGGCGGCGGGGGGGCTTTACAATGAGCAGTTCTTC.

This clonotype was recorded a few times. The V gene is TRBV5-4, the J gene TRBJ2-1, with 11 bases lining up with TRBD1. CDR3 length equals 15 residues. Per germline, CDR1 SGHNT and CDR2 YYREEE (reference sequence). V lost 1 base, J lost 8 bases, and 5 bases stayed unmatched. CDR3 in DNA: TGTGCCAGCAGCTTGAGGACAGGGGGCAACCATGAGCAGTTCTTC. Its protein is CASSLRTGGNHEQFF.

Many counts were recorded for this clonotype. The V gene is TRBV7-9, the J gene TRBJ2-3; 7 bases are a match to TRBD2. Per germline, CDR1 SEHNR and CDR2 FQNEAQ (reference sequence). V gave up 5 bases and J gave up 6 bases; unmatched junction bases: 5. CDR3 length: 13 residues. CDR3 DNA sequence: TGTGCCAGCAGCCCCGCCGGGGGGGATACGCAGTATTTT. Translated: CASSPAGGDTQYF.

Many counts were recorded for this clonotype. The chain links TRBV7-9 to TRBJ2-1; TRBD2 is a possible D gene (5 bases). This CDR3 contains 14 residues. V dropped 6 bases and J dropped 0 bases, with 9 bases sitting between them. Germline-derived CDR1 and CDR2 are SEHNR and FQNEAQ (reference sequence). The CDR3 bases are TGTGCCAGCAGAGCGGAGCTCTCCTACAATGAGCAGTTCTTC. Translation: CASRAELSYNEQFF.

There are many counts of this clonotype. One end of the junction does not line up with germline, which may come from a read error. J is TRBJ2-7 and V is TRBV5-1; 11 bases are a match to TRBD2. Germline CDR1 and CDR2: SGHRS and YFSETQ. This CDR3 contains 16 residues. The CDR3 DNA follows: TGTGCCAGCAGCTCCGGGACTAGCGGAGAAAGCTACGAGCAGTACTTC. It translates to CASSSGTSGESYEQYF.

The chain uses TRBV7-4 and TRBJ1-5, with TRBD1 matching 7 bases. Trimming removed 4 bases from V and 5 bases from J; junction bases left unmatched: 8. CDR3 length: 15 residues. Germline CDR1 reads SGHVT; CDR2 reads SQSDAQ. The CDR3 reads CASSSRDSLDQPQHF. The CDR3 DNA follows: TGTGCCAGCAGCTCCCGGGACAGCCTGGATCAGCCCCAGCATTTT.

In its sample, this clonotype was seen once. The chain has TRBV18 and TRBJ2-3; 7 bases line up with TRBD1. Trimming took 3 bases from V and 5 from J; bases not matched to a gene: 8. CDR1 is KGHSH, CDR2 LQKENI, per germline. This CDR3 region has 15 residues. CDR3 DNA sequence: TGTGCCAGCTCACCGAGGGGGCAGGGTGAAGATACGCAGTATTTT. Translation: CASSPRGQGEDTQYF.

The chain employs TRBV19 and TRBJ1-4; 7 positions agree with TRBD1. V gave up 6 bases and J gave up 7 bases; unmatched junction bases: 11. The CDR3 has 15 amino acids. The germline V gene encodes CDR1 LNHDA and CDR2 SQIVND (reference sequence). The CDR3 region is CASRGGTDVPEKLFF. CDR3 nucleotide sequence: TGTGCCAGTAGAGGAGGGACAGACGTCCCTGAAAAACTGTTTTTT.

This clonotype showed up many times. CDR3 sequence (DNA): TGTGCCAGCAGCTTAGATCCGGGACCCCAAGAGACCCAGTACTTC. Translating gives CASSLDPGPQETQYF. The chain links TRBV7-6 to TRBJ2-5; D may match TRBD1 or TRBD2 (5 bases each). This CDR3 has 15 amino acids. Deletions cut 1 base from V and 1 base from J, with 10 bases between. Germline V gene lookup returns CDR1 SGHVS and CDR2 FNYEAQ.

This clonotype came up many times. V usage is TRBV6-5 and J usage is TRBJ1-5; 7 nucleotides agree with TRBD1. CDR3 length: 13 amino acids. Germline values: CDR1 MNHEY, CDR2 SVGAGI. V lost 4 bases and J lost 4; bases outside the gene matches: 1. The CDR3 DNA is TGTGCCAGCAGTTGGGGACAGAATCAGCCCCAGCATTTT. The encoded protein is CASSWGQNQPQHF.

This clonotype was seen ten or more times. The gene calls are TRBV10-3 and TRBJ2-7, with 13 nucleotides matching TRBD2. CDR1 and CDR2 (germline): ENHRY, SYGVKD. The CDR3 runs to 14 residues. V trimming: 5 bases; J trimming: 6 bases; junction bases outside the gene matches: 4. The CDR3 DNA is TGTGCCATCAGTTCCGGACTAGCGGGAGCCGAGCAGTACTTC. Translating gives CAISSGLAGAEQYF.

J is TRBJ2-3 and V is TRBV5-1; a possible D gene is TRBD2 (6 bases). CDR1 and CDR2 (germline): SGHRS, YFSETQ. Trimming pared 5 bases from V and 2 bases from J, leaving 15 bases between. The CDR3 contains 15 residues. As DNA, the CDR3 is TGCGCCAGCAGGATAAAGCGGAGGGCCACAGATACGCAGTATTTT. It translates to CASRIKRRATDTQYF.

This clonotype has a count of ten or more. The chain uses TRBV27 and TRBJ1-5, with D hard to call. The CDR3 is 15 amino acids. The V gene's germline CDR1 is MNHEY and CDR2 SMNVEV (reference sequence). Trimming took off 2 bases at V and 0 bases at J, with 8 bases between the two ends. The CDR3 loop reads CASSLVRYSNQPQHF. The CDR3 DNA reads TGTGCCAGCAGTTTAGTTAGATATAGCAATCAGCCCCAGCATTTT.

The chain couples TRBV5-5 to TRBJ1-2; D gene unclear. The CDR3 has 14 amino acids. Between the trimmed V and J ends, which lost 6 bases and 1 base, there was a span of 13 bases. Germline CDR1 SGHKS, CDR2 YYEKEE (reference sequence). The CDR3 DNA follows: TGTGCCAGCACAACCGGGGAGGTTAACTATGGCTACACCTTC. Translating gives CASTTGEVNYGYTF.

This clonotype has ten or more counts. The chain uses TRBV27 and TRBJ2-5; D is possibly TRBD2 (6 bases). The CDR3 has 14 residues. CDR1 and CDR2 (germline): MNHEY, SMNVEV (reference sequence). V was cut by 6 bases and J by 9 bases, with 20 bases left in between. The CDR3 sequence: CASSSGTSREAQYF. CDR3 nucleotides: TGTGCCAGCAGCTCCGGGACTTCTCGTGAGGCCCAGTACTTC.

The chain carries TRBV19 and TRBJ1-1; no clear D. Trimming left V 9 bases short and J 2 bases short, with 7 bases between. This CDR3 is built from 11 residues. Germline CDR1 reads LNHDA; CDR2 reads SQIVND (reference sequence). The CDR3 protein is CARGVNTEAFF. CDR3 coding DNA: TGTGCCAGGGGTGTTAACACTGAAGCTTTCTTT.

In its sample, this clonotype was seen a few times. V and J are TRBV6-6 and TRBJ1-1; the D is unclear. V lost 6 bases to trimming and J lost 3 bases, with 11 bases between them. The germline V gene encodes CDR1 MNHNY and CDR2 SVGAGI (reference sequence). The CDR3 spans 13 residues. CDR3 region: CASRRDTYTEAFF. The CDR3 bases are TGTGCCAGCAGGAGGGATACGTACACTGAAGCTTTCTTT.

This clonotype was observed at least ten times. The V and J genes are TRBV27 and TRBJ1-6, with 7 bases fitting TRBD1. CDR1 and CDR2 (germline): MNHEY, SMNVEV (reference sequence). V lost 7 bases, J lost 7 bases, and 13 bases stayed unmatched. The CDR3 has 16 residues. In nucleotides, the CDR3 is TGTGCCAGCAACCCTAGGGGGCGGACAGAGAATTCACCCCTCCACTTT. Its translation: CASNPRGRTENSPLHF.

The chain links TRBV20-1 to TRBJ2-7, with 7 bases identical to TRBD1. The ends lost 0 bases at V and 0 bases at J; junction bases unmatched: 2. The CDR3 is 14 amino acids. Germline values: CDR1 DFQATT, CDR2 SNEGSKA (reference sequence). CDR3 coding DNA: TGCAGTGCTAGAGAGCCAGGGGGCTCCTACGAGCAGTACTTC. Amino acid sequence: CSAREPGGSYEQYF.

The rearrangement links TRBV5-4 to TRBJ2-7; D might be TRBD2 (5 bases). Germline V CDR1 and CDR2: SGHNT, YYREEE (reference sequence). V was pared by 2 bases and J by 3 bases, with 9 bases between. This CDR3 is built from 13 residues. CDR3 region: CASSFSEGYEQYF. CDR3 nucleotide sequence: TGTGCCAGCAGCTTCAGCGAGGGCTACGAGCAGTACTTC.

This clonotype has a count of ten or more. The J gene is TRBJ2-7, the V gene TRBV27, with 9 positions matching TRBD2. The germline CDR1 and CDR2 sequences are MNHEY and SMNVEV (reference sequence). The CDR3 is 17 residues long. The V gene end was trimmed by 5 bases and the J gene end by 5 bases; junction bases not matched to a gene: 16. CDR3 in amino acids: CASSPSGGRAQGNEQYF. CDR3 in DNA: TGTGCCAGCAGTCCCTCAGGCGGGAGGGCCCAGGGGAACGAGCAGTACTTC.

This clonotype has ten or more counts. This chain joins TRBV2 and TRBJ2-7; 7 bases line up with TRBD2. Germline-derived CDR1 and CDR2 are SNHLY and FYNNEI. J was trimmed by 0 bases and V by 8 bases; bases with no gene match: 4. The CDR3 runs 13 residues. The CDR3 is CASRGGGSYEQYF. The CDR3 DNA sequence: TGTGCCAGCCGCGGGGGAGGCTCCTACGAGCAGTACTTC. The variable domain in full, completed from reference TRBV2 and TRBJ2-7, reads EPEVTQTPSHQVTQMGQEVILRCVPISNHLYFYWYRQILGQKVEFLVSFYNNEISEKSEIFDDQFSVERPDGSNFTLKIRSTKLEDSAMYFCASRGGGSYEQYFGPGTRLTVT.

The sample holds a few counts of this clonotype. The CDR3: CASSFFGTSGWDEQFF. The CDR3 nucleotides read TGTGCCAGCAGTTTCTTCGGGACTAGCGGTTGGGATGAGCAGTTCTTC. V gene TRBV28 combines with J gene TRBJ2-1, with 11 bases matching TRBD2. V was clipped by 3 bases and J by 8 bases; unmatched bases: 9. Germline V gene data show CDR1 as MDHEN and CDR2 as SYDVKM. The CDR3 is 16 amino acids. The whole variable domain, remainder taken from reference TRBV28 and TRBJ2-1, is DVKVTQSSRYLVKRTGEKVFLECVQDMDHENMFWYRQDPGLGLRLIYFSYDVKMKEKGDIPEGYSVSREKKERFSLILESASTNQTSMYLCASSFFGTSGWDEQFFGPGTRLTVL.

The CDR3 region is CASSDRVAGNTIYF. The CDR3 bases are TGTGCCAGCAGTGACAGGGTTGCTGGAAACACCATATATTTT. The V gene is TRBV6-6, the J gene TRBJ1-3, with 7 bases identical to TRBD1. Trimming took 5 bases from V and 2 from J; bases not matched to a gene: 3. Germline V lookup: CDR1 MNHNY, CDR2 SVGAGI (reference sequence). The CDR3 spans 14 residues.